This T cell receptor beta chain stems from a study of long-term antiretroviral therapy in people with HIV. Trimming at V came to 0 bases and at J to 6 bases, leaving 2 bases not matched to a gene. Per the germline V gene, CDR1 is SGHRS and CDR2 is YFSETQ. This CDR3 contains 13 residues. Researchers ran immunoSEQ v3.0 at survey level. The assay was immunoSEQ multiplex PCR, and TCRdb's table has in-frame clones only and misses some. The table has around 21,000 clones, approximately 80% seen once. This clone came up once. V and J are TRBV5-1 and TRBJ2-7, with 8 bases fitting TRBD1. The sequencing used unsorted PBMCs, collected 1.9 years after starting antiretroviral therapy. The receptor was derived from a woman in her forties or fifties with HIV. CDR3 coding DNA: TGCGCCAGCAGCTTGGGGGACAGGAGCGAGCAGTACTTC. Translation: CASSLGDRSEQYF.